These T cell receptor beta chains were read from a single sample in a study of technical replicates of blood from a few donors. Assay: immunoSEQ multiplex PCR; the TCRdb copy retains only in-frame clones and omits some. The data hold roughly 45,000 clones, with more than 85% observed a single time. The specimen sequenced was PBMCs. Every receptor here comes from a human donor in good health. Some clones in this sample may be carry-over from other donors' samples. CDR3s include the opening cysteine and the closing phenylalanine or tryptophan. Each record gives: V gene, J gene, CDR3 length, CDR3 protein.

TRBV7-2	TRBJ2-7	16	CASSLARGGDVYEQYF
TRBV4-3	TRBJ2-2	16	CASSQDGTGGPGELFF
TRBV5-5	TRBJ2-5	13	CASSPTGLETQYF
TRBV12-5	TRBJ1-3	14	CASTQGATGNTIYF
TRBV6-6	TRBJ2-1	13	CASSEKSVPEQFF
TRBV19	TRBJ1-6	16	CASSIVVGTGASSLHF
TRBV9	TRBJ2-1	15	CASSVVAGGPSEQFF
TRBV7-8	TRBJ2-5	12	CASSLGSETQYF
TRBV5-1	TRBJ1-2	14	CASYLSTSAEGYTF
TRBV6-5	TRBJ2-3	16	CASSYSFGRVADTQYF
TRBV7-6	TRBJ2-3	12	CASSHYTDTQYF
TRBV9	TRBJ1-5	15	CASSAGESWLQPQHF
TRBV7-2	TRBJ2-7	14	CASSYYGGAYEQYF
TRBV6-1	TRBJ1-5	15	CASSEWTGGRQPQHF
TRBV7-3	TRBJ2-1	16	CASSPLAGGRDDEQFF
TRBV7-3	TRBJ2-6	13	CASSLIGANVLTF
TRBV28	TRBJ1-5	15	CASSFPGRLNQPQHF
TRBV10-3	TRBJ1-6	15	CAISESWGDNSPLHF
TRBV4-1	TRBJ1-1	13	CASSLQGNTEAFF
TRBV7-2	TRBJ2-1	16	CASSLASGSSYNEQFF
TRBV10-2	TRBJ2-5	14	CASSDQGARETQYF
TRBV30	TRBJ1-1	11	CAWSPREVAFF